This record concerns one T cell receptor beta chain sequence. The germline V gene has CDR1 MNHEY and CDR2 SMNVEV (reference sequence). Unmatched junction bases numbered 7, after V lost 7 bases and J lost 4 bases. This CDR3 has 13 residues. This sample stems from a study of CD8+ T cells in alopecia areata. The sequencing template was cDNA reverse transcribed from extracted RNA. The assay was immunoSEQ multiplex PCR, and TCRdb's table has in-frame clones only and misses some. The table shows over 70,000 clones, with approximately 64% occurring only once. Treatment described: oral pan-JAK inhibitor, 5-10 mg twice daily.

The genes are TRBV27 and TRBJ2-7, with 7 nucleotides matching TRBD1. The sequence was collected from a human donor with alopecia areata. The sequences come from CD8+ T cells sorted from blood, collected at week 24, from a patient treated with tofacitinib. The CDR3 spells CASKPGGSYEQYF. The CDR3 DNA follows: TGTGCCAGCAAGCCAGGGGGTAGTTACGAGCAGTACTTC.